The source of this T cell receptor beta chain is a study of cytomegalovirus exposure and HLA in healthy donors. Whole-study results and caveats: Immune exposure was documented only through CMV serostatus. Later work associated fewer than 20,000 TCR beta sequences with HLA alleles at 0.05 false discovery rate. Generally TCR sequences proved uncommon, though certain public TCRs appeared in numerous donors.

The study ran its PCR with 60 Vbeta and 13 Jbeta primers. Repertoires were generated with immunoSEQ multiplex PCR, while TCRdb's copy carries only in-frame clones and drops some. This table holds some 96,000 clones, about 80% found once. A remark on this clone: The target antigen is unknown.

The CDR3 runs to 18 residues. CDR1 and CDR2 (germline): MNHEY, SMNVEV (reference sequence). The trim removed 5 bases at V and 0 bases at J, leaving 12 bases unmatched. Donors were ostensibly healthy at sampling, although undocumented immune exposures were probable. Sequencing was carried out using PBMCs. The V call is TRBV27, the J call TRBJ2-3, with 9 bases lining up with TRBD1. This TCR was sampled from a man aged 35-49 years in good health and CMV-seropositive. The CDR3 DNA reads TGTGCCAGCAGTCCCGGGACAGGGATCCCCCTTAGCACAGATACGCAGTATTTT. Translation gives CASSPGTGIPLSTDTQYF.